This TCR beta chain was obtained from a study of shared clonotypes between healthy human individuals. Study-level background: The cohort comprised a couple of women and three men. Their ages spanned 18 to 49 years.

Regarding this clone: What it binds is not known.

General observations from the study: Estimated richness values were generally larger in naive subsets than in memory subsets. Owing to a small donor count, the genetic and exposure-history diversity represented was limited. It was the non-shared clonotypes that had lower generation probabilities than clonotypes shared by all four donors.

This CDR3 spans 15 amino acids. The trim removed 0 bases at V and 7 bases at J, leaving 5 bases unmatched. Germline CDR1 SGHTA, CDR2 FQGNSA. Sequenced by immunoSEQ multiplex PCR; TCRdb stores in-frame clones only, minus some. The sample records millions of clones, over 85% being singletons. The chain links TRBV7-2 to TRBJ2-1; 8 positions agree with TRBD2. The sample taken for sequencing was naive CD4+ T cells from PBMCs. Subset meaning: CD45RA+ positively selected. This TCR derives from a man aged 18 to 30 in good health. Some clones in this sample may be carry-over from other donors' samples. CDR3 bases: TGTGCCAGCAGCTTAGCTCTAGCGGGCCATAATGAGCAGTTCTTC. Amino acids: CASSLALAGHNEQFF.